Presented here are 7 T cell receptor beta chains from one specimen sequenced in a study of T cell changes during pregnancy in multiple sclerosis. Using immunoSEQ multiplex PCR, the repertoire was profiled, and TCRdb retains in-frame clones only, with some absent. This sample has about 20,000 clones, with 88% found just once. Sequenced here: CD8+ T cells from peripheral blood mononuclear cells, sampled in the third trimester of pregnancy. These TCRs come from a female donor in good health, enrolled as a control in a pregnancy study.

This chain uses TRBV15 with TRBJ2-3; D call uncertain. The V gene's germline CDR1 is LNHNV and CDR2 YYDKDF (reference sequence). V lost 1 base to trimming and J lost 0 bases, with 8 bases between them. The length of the CDR3 is 15 residues. The CDR3 DNA follows: TGTGCCACCAGCAGAGTCCGAACTAGCACAGATACGCAGTATTTT. This encodes CATSRVRTSTDTQYF.

The chain combines TRBV18 with TRBJ1-5, with a weak D call TRBD1 (6 bases). V was clipped by 2 bases and J by 4 bases, with 12 bases between them. CDR1 and CDR2 (germline): KGHSH, LQKENI. The CDR3 runs to 15 residues. The CDR3 region is CASSPNGDTNQPQHF. The CDR3 nucleotides read TGTGCCAGCTCACCAAACGGGGACACAAATCAGCCCCAGCATTTT.

The chain is built from TRBV20-1 and TRBJ1-1; no reliable D call. The CDR3 length is 11 residues. CDR1 DFQATT and CDR2 SNEGSKA come from the germline V gene (reference sequence). V dropped 6 bases and J dropped 6 bases, with 11 bases sitting between them. In DNA form, the CDR3 reads TGCAGTGCGAACCAGCGGGCTGAAGCTTTCTTT. Protein: CSANQRAEAFF.

The chain recombines TRBV2 with TRBJ2-7; TRBD1 matches 10 bases. Germline lookup yields CDR1 SNHLY and CDR2 FYNNEI. The CDR3 contains 19 residues. V shed 6 bases and J 0 bases; nucleotides not matched to a gene: 17. The CDR3 DNA follows: TGTGCCAGCAGGGCCAGACAGGGGGCGGCACAGGGGATCTCCTACGAGCAGTACTTC. Encoded protein: CASRARQGAAQGISYEQYF. Variable domain in full (rest from reference TRBV2 and TRBJ2-7): EPEVTQTPSHQVTQMGQEVILRCVPISNHLYFYWYRQILGQKVEFLVSFYNNEISEKSEIFDDQFSVERPDGSNFTLKIRSTKLEDSAMYFCASRARQGAAQGISYEQYFGPGTRLTVT.

The rearrangement uses TRBV15 and TRBJ2-1; TRBD2 aligns across 9 bases. The CDR3 contains 16 residues. V dropped 1 base and J dropped 5; count of bases not matched to a gene: 6. Germline CDR1 and CDR2: LNHNV and YYDKDF (reference sequence). This CDR3 is CATSRGIGGGDNEQFF. The CDR3 coding sequence is TGTGCCACCAGCAGAGGTATTGGCGGGGGGGACAATGAGCAGTTCTTC.

This rearrangement joins TRBV15 to TRBJ2-1; TRBD1 matches at 8 bases. V lost 3 bases and J lost 3; bases outside the gene matches: 1. CDR1 is LNHNV, CDR2 YYDKDF, per germline (reference sequence). The CDR3 is 14 amino acids. The CDR3 DNA reads as TGTGCCACCAGCAGGGGACAGGTCTACAATGAGCAGTTCTTC. Its protein product is CATSRGQVYNEQFF. The full variable domain, completed using reference TRBV15 and TRBJ2-1, is DAMVIQNPRYQVTQFGKPVTLSCSQTLNHNVMYWYQQKSSQAPKLLFHYYDKDFNNEADTPDNFQSRRPNTSFCFLDIRSPGLGDTAMYLCATSRGQVYNEQFFGPGTRLTVL.

This chain connects TRBV30 to TRBJ2-1, with D possibly matching TRBD2 (7 bases). V lost 0 bases and J lost 9, with 18 bases in between. The V gene's germline CDR1 is GTSNPN and CDR2 SVGIG (reference sequence). The CDR3 is 15 amino acids. CDR3 amino acids: CAWSVWGGAGVEQFF. In nucleotides, the CDR3 is TGTGCCTGGAGTGTATGGGGGGGCGCGGGGGTTGAGCAGTTCTTC. The full variable domain, completed using reference TRBV30 and TRBJ2-1, is SQTIHQWPATLVQPVGSPLSLECTVEGTSNPNLYWYRQAAGRGLQLLFYSVGIGQISSEVPQNLSASRPQDRQFILSSKKLLLSDSGFYLCAWSVWGGAGVEQFFGPGTRLTVL.